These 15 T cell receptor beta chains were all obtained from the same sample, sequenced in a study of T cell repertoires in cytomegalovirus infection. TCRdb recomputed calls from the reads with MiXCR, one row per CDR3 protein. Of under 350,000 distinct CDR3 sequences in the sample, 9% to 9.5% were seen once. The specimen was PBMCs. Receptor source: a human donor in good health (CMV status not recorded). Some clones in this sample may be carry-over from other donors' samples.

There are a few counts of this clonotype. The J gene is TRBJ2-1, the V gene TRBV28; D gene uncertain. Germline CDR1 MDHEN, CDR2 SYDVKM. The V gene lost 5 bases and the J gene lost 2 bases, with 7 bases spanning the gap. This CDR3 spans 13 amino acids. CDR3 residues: CASSELAYNEQFF. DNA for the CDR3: TGTGCCAGCAGTGAGCTAGCCTACAATGAGCAGTTCTTC.

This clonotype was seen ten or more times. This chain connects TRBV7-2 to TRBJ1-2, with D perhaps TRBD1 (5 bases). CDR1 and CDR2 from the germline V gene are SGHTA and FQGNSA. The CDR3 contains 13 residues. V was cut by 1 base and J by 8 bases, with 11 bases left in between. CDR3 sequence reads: CASSLGRVEGYTF. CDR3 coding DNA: TGTGCCAGCAGCTTAGGCAGGGTAGAGGGCTACACCTTC. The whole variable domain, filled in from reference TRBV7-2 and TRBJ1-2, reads GAGVSQSPSNKVTEKGKDVELRCDPISGHTALYWYRQSLGQGLEFLIYFQGNSAPDKSGLPSDRFSAERTGGSVSTLTIQRTQQEDSAVYLCASSLGRVEGYTFGSGTRLTVV.

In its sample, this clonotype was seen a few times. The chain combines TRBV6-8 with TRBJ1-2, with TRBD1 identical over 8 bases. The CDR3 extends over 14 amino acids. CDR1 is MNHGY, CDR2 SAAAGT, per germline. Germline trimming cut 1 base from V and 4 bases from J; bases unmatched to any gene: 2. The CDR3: CASSYYGQGYGYTF. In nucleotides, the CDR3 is TGTGCCAGCAGTTACTACGGACAGGGCTATGGCTACACCTTC.

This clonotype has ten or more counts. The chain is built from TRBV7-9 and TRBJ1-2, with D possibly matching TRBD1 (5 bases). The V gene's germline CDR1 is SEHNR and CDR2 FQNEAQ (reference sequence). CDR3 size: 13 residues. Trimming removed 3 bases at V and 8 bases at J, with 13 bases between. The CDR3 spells CASSLGDLEGYTF. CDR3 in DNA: TGTGCCAGCAGCTTGGGGGACCTAGAGGGCTACACCTTC.

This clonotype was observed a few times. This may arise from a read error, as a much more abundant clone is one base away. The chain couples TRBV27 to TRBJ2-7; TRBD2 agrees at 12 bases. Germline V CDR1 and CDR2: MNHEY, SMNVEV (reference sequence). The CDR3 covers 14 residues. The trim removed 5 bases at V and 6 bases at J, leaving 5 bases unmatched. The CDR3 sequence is CASSPRLAGAEQYF. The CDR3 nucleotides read TGTGCCAGCAGTCCCCGACTAGCGGGAGCCGAGCAGTACTTC.

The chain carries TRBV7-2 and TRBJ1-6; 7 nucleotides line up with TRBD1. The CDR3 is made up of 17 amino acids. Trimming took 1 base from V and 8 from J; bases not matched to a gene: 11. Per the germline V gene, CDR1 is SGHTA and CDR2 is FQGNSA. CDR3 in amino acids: CASSLVHRTGKDSPLHF. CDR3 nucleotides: TGTGCCAGCAGCTTAGTACATAGGACAGGCAAAGATTCACCCCTCCACTTT.

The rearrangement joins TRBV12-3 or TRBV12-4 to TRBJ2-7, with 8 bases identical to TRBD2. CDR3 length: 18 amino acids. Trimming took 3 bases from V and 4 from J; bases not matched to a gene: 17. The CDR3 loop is CASSFSLSLAGIPYEQYF. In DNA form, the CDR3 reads TGTGCCAGCAGTTTCTCCTTGTCATTAGCGGGAATCCCTTACGAGCAGTACTTC.

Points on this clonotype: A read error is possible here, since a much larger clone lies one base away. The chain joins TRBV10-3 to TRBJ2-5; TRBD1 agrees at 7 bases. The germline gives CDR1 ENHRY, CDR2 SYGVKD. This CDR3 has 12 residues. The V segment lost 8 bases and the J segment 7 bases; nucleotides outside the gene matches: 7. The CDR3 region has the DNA TGTGCCATCGGACAGGCGTTGTGGACCCAGTACTTC. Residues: CAIGQALWTQYF.

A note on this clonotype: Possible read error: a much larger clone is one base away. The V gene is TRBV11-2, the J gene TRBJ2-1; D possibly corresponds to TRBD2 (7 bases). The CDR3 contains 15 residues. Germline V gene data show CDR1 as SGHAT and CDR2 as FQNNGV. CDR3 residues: CVSSFGGGATREQFF. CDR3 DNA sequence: TGTGTCAGCAGCTTTGGTGGGGGGGCTACCAGGGAGCAGTTCTTC.

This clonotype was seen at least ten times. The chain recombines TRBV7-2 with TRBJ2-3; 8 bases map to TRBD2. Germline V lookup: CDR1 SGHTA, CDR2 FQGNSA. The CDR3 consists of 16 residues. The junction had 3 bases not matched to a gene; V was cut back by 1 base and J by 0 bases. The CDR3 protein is CASSLELAASTDTQYF. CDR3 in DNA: TGTGCCAGCAGCTTAGAACTAGCGGCTAGCACAGATACGCAGTATTTT.

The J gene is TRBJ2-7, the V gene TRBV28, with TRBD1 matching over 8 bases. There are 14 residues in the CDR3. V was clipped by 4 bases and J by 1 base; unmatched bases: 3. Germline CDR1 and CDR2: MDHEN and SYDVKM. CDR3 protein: CASSWGQVSYEQYF. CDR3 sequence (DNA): TGTGCCAGCAGTTGGGGACAGGTATCCTACGAGCAGTACTTC.

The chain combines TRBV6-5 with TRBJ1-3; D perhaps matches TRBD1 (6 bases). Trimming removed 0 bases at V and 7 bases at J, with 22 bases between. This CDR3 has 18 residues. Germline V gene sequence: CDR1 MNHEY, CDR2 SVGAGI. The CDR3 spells CASSYSRGTLKGRNTIYF. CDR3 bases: TGTGCCAGCAGTTACTCCCGAGGGACACTCAAAGGACGGAACACCATATATTTT.

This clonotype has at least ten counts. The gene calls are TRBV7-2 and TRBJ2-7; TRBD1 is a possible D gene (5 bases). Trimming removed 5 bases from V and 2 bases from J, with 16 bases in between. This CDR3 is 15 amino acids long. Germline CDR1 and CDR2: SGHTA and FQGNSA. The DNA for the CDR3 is TGTGCCAGCAGCCATGAAGGGGCCGTGACCTACGAGCAGTACTTC. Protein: CASSHEGAVTYEQYF.

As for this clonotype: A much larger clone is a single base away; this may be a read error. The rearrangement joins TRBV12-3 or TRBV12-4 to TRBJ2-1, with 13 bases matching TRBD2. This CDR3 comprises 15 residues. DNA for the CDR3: TGTGGCAGCAGTTCAACTAGCGGGGGGGCCCATGAGCAGTTCTTC. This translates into CGSSSTSGGAHEQFF.

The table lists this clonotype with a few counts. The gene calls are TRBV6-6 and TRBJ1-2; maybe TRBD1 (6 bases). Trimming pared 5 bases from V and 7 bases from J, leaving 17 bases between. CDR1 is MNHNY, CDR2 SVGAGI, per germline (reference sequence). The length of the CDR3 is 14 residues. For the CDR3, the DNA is TGTGCCAGCAGTATAACAGGGCAAAGAGCTGGCTACACCTTC. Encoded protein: CASSITGQRAGYTF.